Below, 32 T cell receptor beta chains from the same sample are listed, as sequenced in a study of T cells in Graves' hyperthyroidism and ophthalmopathy. From RNA transcripts, TCR beta CDR3 regions were amplified. The primer set for the first-round RT-PCR of the TCR CDR3 was HTBI. From the multiplex PCR reads, TCRdb called clonotypes with MiXCR, one entry per CDR3 protein. The sample has about 290,000 distinct CDR3 sequences, roughly an eighth seen once. The specimen was blood. These receptors all stem from a woman between 40 and 50 years old with Graves' hyperthyroidism.

This clonotype was counted ten times or more. The chain uses TRBV18 and TRBJ2-7; D is perhaps TRBD1 (6 bases). The V and J ends lost 2 bases and 4 bases respectively, with 12 bases between them. Germline CDR1 reads KGHSH; CDR2 reads LQKENI. This CDR3 contains 14 residues. CDR3 amino acids: CASSPGQGLYEQYF. The CDR3 DNA is TGTGCCAGCTCACCAGGGCAGGGGCTGTACGAGCAGTACTTC. Supplemented by reference TRBV18 and TRBJ2-7, the full variable domain reads NAGVMQNPRHLVRRRGQEARLRCSPMKGHSHVYWYRQLPEEGLKFMVYLQKENIIDESGMPKERFSAEFPKEGPSILRIQQVVRGDSAAYFCASSPGQGLYEQYFGPGTRLTVT.

The chain links TRBV5-6 to TRBJ1-3, with TRBD1 as a possible D gene (5 bases). Trimming cost V 3 bases and J 1 base, with 17 bases left between them. From germline, CDR1 is SGHDT and CDR2 YYEEEE. CDR3 length equals 17 residues. As DNA, the CDR3 is TGTGCCAGCAGCTCGCAAAGAGGGGAAACTTCTGGAAACACCATATATTTT. It specifies CASSSQRGETSGNTIYF.

This clonotype was counted at least ten times. This chain links TRBV2 with TRBJ2-2; TRBD1 matches at 7 bases. The CDR3 spans 15 residues. Per the germline V gene, CDR1 is SNHLY and CDR2 is FYNNEI. The V and J ends lost 4 bases and 4 bases, in that order; junction bases with no gene match: 6. CDR3 bases: TGTGCCAGCAGTGCGACAGGGAGCCTCACCGGGGAGCTGTTTTTT. Amino acids: CASSATGSLTGELFF. The complete variable domain, with remaining parts taken from reference TRBV2 and TRBJ2-2, reads EPEVTQTPSHQVTQMGQEVILRCVPISNHLYFYWYRQILGQKVEFLVSFYNNEISEKSEIFDDQFSVERPDGSNFTLKIRSTKLEDSAMYFCASSATGSLTGELFFGEGSRLTVL.

This clonotype has just a few counts. The chain recombines TRBV5-4 with TRBJ2-3; D gene unclear. The V end was cut by 4 bases, the J end by 6 bases, with 21 bases between. This CDR3 has 16 amino acids. From germline, CDR1 is SGHNT and CDR2 YYREEE (reference sequence). Here the CDR3 DNA reads TGTGCCAGCAGCCCCCGTTCCCAAACCGGGCGGGATACGCAGTATTTT. Encoded protein: CASSPRSQTGRDTQYF.

Of note for this clonotype: Lacking the conserved final phenylalanine or tryptophan, this CDR3 likely reflects a read error. The J gene is TRBJ2-5, the V gene TRBV11-2, with 11 bases identical to TRBD2. The ends lost 2 bases at V and 1 base at J; junction bases unmatched: 3. CDR1 and CDR2 (germline): SGHAT, FQNNGV. CDR3 size: 16 residues. CDR3 bases: TGTGCCAGCAGCTTAATGCTAGCGGGAGGCCAAGAGACCCAGTACCTC. Translated: CASSLMLAGGQETQYL.

This clonotype was detected ten times or more. The rearrangement uses TRBV28 and TRBJ2-7; 10 positions match TRBD2. The germline CDR1 and CDR2 sequences are MDHEN and SYDVKM. Germline trimming cut 4 bases from V and 0 bases from J; bases unmatched to any gene: 12. This CDR3 is 18 amino acids long. The CDR3 DNA is TGTGCCAGCAGTTCCCATAGTAGCGGGAGGCAAAGCTCCTACGAGCAGTACTTC. Protein sequence: CASSSHSSGRQSSYEQYF.

There are many counts of this clonotype. V is TRBV12-3 or TRBV12-4 and J is TRBJ2-7, with 11 positions matching TRBD2. J lost 5 bases, V lost 1 base, and 4 bases had no gene match. The CDR3 consists of 15 residues. CDR3 residues: CASSLVAGGPDEQYF. The CDR3 bases are TGTGCCAGCAGTTTAGTAGCGGGAGGGCCCGACGAGCAGTACTTC.

This clonotype was seen many times. The V gene is TRBV29-1, the J gene TRBJ2-7, with D unresolved. The germline V and J ends were trimmed by 6 bases and 6 bases, with 21 bases remaining between them. Looked up from germline, CDR1 is SQVTM and CDR2 is ANQGSEA. The CDR3 totals 14 residues. The CDR3: CSVKNAPPFIEQYF. The CDR3 bases are TGCAGCGTCAAAAACGCCCCCCCCTTCATCGAGCAGTACTTC.

This rearrangement joins TRBV7-8 to TRBJ2-3; 8 positions match TRBD1. CDR3 length equals 14 residues. Germline trimming cut 3 bases from V and 3 bases from J; bases unmatched to any gene: 2. Germline V lookup: CDR1 SGHVS, CDR2 FQNEAQ. As DNA, the CDR3 is TGTGCCAGCAGCTTGTGGGACAGGACAGATACGCAGTATTTT. Its protein product is CASSLWDRTDTQYF.

This clonotype appeared many times. The genes are TRBV27 and TRBJ1-5; D gene unclear. Trimming stripped 3 bases from V and 3 bases from J, with 9 bases between. Germline V lookup: CDR1 MNHEY, CDR2 SMNVEV (reference sequence). The CDR3 is 14 amino acids. In nucleotides, the CDR3 is TGTGCCAGCAGTTTCAAACGGAACAATCAGCCCCAGCATTTT. Translated, it gives CASSFKRNNQPQHF.

Many counts were recorded for this clonotype. The V call is TRBV28, the J call TRBJ1-1, with D perhaps TRBD1 (5 bases). The germline V and J ends were trimmed by 8 bases and 8 bases, with 18 bases remaining between them. Germline values: CDR1 MDHEN, CDR2 SYDVKM. CDR3 length: 13 amino acids. CDR3 protein: CASRPTEREEAFF. The CDR3 bases are TGTGCCAGCCGCCCGACAGAGAGGGAGGAAGCTTTCTTT.

This chain links TRBV19 with TRBJ1-6; D possibly corresponds to TRBD1 (5 bases). The CDR3 has 14 residues. The germline V gene has CDR1 LNHDA and CDR2 SQIVND (reference sequence). Trimming pared 4 bases from V and 6 bases from J, leaving 10 bases between. Here the CDR3 DNA reads TGTGCCAGTAGTACGACAGCCATTAATTCACCCCTCCACTTT. This translates into CASSTTAINSPLHF.

This clonotype has a count of ten or more. The rearrangement links TRBV28 to TRBJ2-7; no reliable D call. Germline lookup yields CDR1 MDHEN and CDR2 SYDVKM. The CDR3 has 13 amino acids. Trimming removed 5 bases at V and 1 base at J, with 9 bases between. CDR3 DNA sequence: TGTGCCAGCAGTCGAACGTTTTCCTACGAGCAGTACTTC. It translates to CASSRTFSYEQYF.

Many counts were recorded for this clonotype. The chain has TRBV6-1 and TRBJ1-1; 7 bases align to TRBD1. Trimming at V came to 2 bases and at J to 2 bases, leaving 2 bases not matched to a gene. Germline CDR1 is MNHNS and CDR2 is SASEGT. The CDR3 sequence is 14 residues long. The CDR3 coding sequence is TGTGCCAGCAGTGAAAGGGGGCAAAACACTGAAGCTTTCTTT. It codes for CASSERGQNTEAFF.

This clonotype has at least ten counts. The chain employs TRBV3-1 and TRBJ1-2; D is unclear. The CDR3 extends over 12 amino acids. Germline V gene sequence: CDR1 LGHDT, CDR2 YNNKEL (reference sequence). The V and J ends lost 2 bases and 6 bases respectively, with 7 bases between them. The CDR3 is CASSQRYNGYTF. The CDR3 bases are TGTGCCAGCAGCCAACGTTACAATGGCTACACCTTC.

The chain couples TRBV4-1 to TRBJ1-5, with 8 nucleotides matching TRBD1. The CDR3 is 20 residues long. Trimming took 0 bases from V and 4 from J; bases not matched to a gene: 17. Looked up from germline, CDR1 is MGHRA and CDR2 is YSYEKL. DNA of the CDR3: TGCGCCAGCAGCCAAGAACCAGGACAGGGATGGATGGGCTATAATCAGCCCCAGCATTTT. As protein: CASSQEPGQGWMGYNQPQHF.

There are many counts of this clonotype. The V and J genes are TRBV12-3 or TRBV12-4 and TRBJ2-7; 7 bases fit TRBD2. J lost 4 bases, V lost 6 bases, and 9 bases had no gene match. This CDR3 has 14 residues. CDR3 in amino acids: CASSLSGRLYEQYF. The CDR3 DNA follows: TGTGCCAGCAGCCTTAGCGGGCGTCTTTACGAGCAGTACTTC.

This clonotype was seen many times. The CDR3 DNA sequence: TGTGCCAGCAGTTTATCGATCAACCTTGGACAAACTTTAGCCAAAAACATTCAGTACTTC. It yields the protein CASSLSINLGQTLAKNIQYF. The chain joins TRBV28 to TRBJ2-4; a weak D match, TRBD1 (5 bases). V dropped 1 base and J dropped 0 bases, with 22 bases sitting between them. Looked up from germline, CDR1 is MDHEN and CDR2 is SYDVKM. The CDR3 is 20 amino acids.

This clonotype was counted only a few times. This chain joins TRBV4-1 and TRBJ2-3; D possibly corresponds to TRBD2 (6 bases). There are 14 residues in the CDR3. V lost 4 bases to trimming and J lost 2 bases, with 10 bases between them. The germline CDR1 and CDR2 sequences are MGHRA and YSYEKL. This CDR3 is CASSLDYFTDTQYF. CDR3 nucleotide sequence: TGCGCCAGCAGCCTGGACTACTTCACAGATACGCAGTATTTT.

Ten or more counts support this clonotype. The V gene is TRBV30, the J gene TRBJ2-1; D unclear. The CDR3 is made up of 14 amino acids. Germline CDR1 and CDR2: GTSNPN and SVGIG (reference sequence). V shed 1 base and J shed 1 base, with 8 bases lying between them. DNA of the CDR3: TGTGCCTGGAGTGCAGATAATTCCTACAATGAGCAGTTCTTC. This gives the protein CAWSADNSYNEQFF.

In its sample, this clonotype was seen a few times. The chain is built from TRBV19 and TRBJ2-7, with D unresolved. Trimming took off 3 bases at V and 6 bases at J, with 18 bases between the two ends. There are 15 residues in the CDR3. In germline, CDR1 is LNHDA, CDR2 SQIVND (reference sequence). In DNA, the CDR3 is TGTGCCAGTAGTATCCTAGTGAGCGCTCCGGGCGAGCAGTACTTC. Translated, it gives CASSILVSAPGEQYF.

Concerning this clonotype itself: A read error may explain this, as a much larger clone is one base away. The chain has TRBV28 and TRBJ2-7, with a weak D call TRBD1 (6 bases). CDR1 is MDHEN and CDR2 is SYDVKM in the germline V gene. V gave up 7 bases and J gave up 1 base, with 11 bases separating them. CDR3 size: 13 residues. The CDR3 loop is CASNNRVSYEQYF. The CDR3 DNA follows: TGTGCCAGCAATAACAGGGTTTCCTACGAGCAGTACTTC.

This clonotype was counted only a few times. This sequence may be a read error, since a much larger clone differs from it by one base. The chain combines TRBV6-4 with TRBJ2-5; D not resolved. V was pared by 10 bases and J by 2 bases, with 2 bases between. The germline CDR1 and CDR2 sequences are MRHNA and SNTAGT. The CDR3 sequence is 9 residues long. This CDR3 is CAIQETQYF. CDR3 nucleotides: TGTGCCATTCAAGAGACCCAGTACTTC.

In this sample, this clonotype turned up many times. The chain employs TRBV3-1 and TRBJ1-1; D is unresolved. The germline CDR1 and CDR2 sequences are LGHDT and YNNKEL (reference sequence). Trimming shortened V by 4 bases and J by 3 bases, and 9 bases separated the two germline ends. This CDR3 comprises 13 residues. CDR3 nucleotide sequence: TGTGCCAGCAGCCTTTATCTTGACACTGAAGCTTTCTTT. Protein product: CASSLYLDTEAFF.

The sample holds many counts of this clonotype. V and J are TRBV29-1 and TRBJ2-4; D could derive from TRBD1 or TRBD2 (5 bases each). Germline values: CDR1 SQVTM, CDR2 ANQGSEA. The CDR3 runs 12 residues. V lost 5 bases, J lost 9 bases, and 14 bases lay in between. CDR3 region: CSVSRGLSIQYF. For the CDR3, the DNA is TGCAGCGTTAGTCGGGGCTTAAGCATTCAGTACTTC.

This clonotype was seen many times. V is TRBV6-1 and J is TRBJ2-7; tentatively, D is TRBD2 (6 bases). Germline V gene data show CDR1 as MNHNS and CDR2 as SASEGT. Deletions cut 5 bases from V and 0 bases from J, with 26 bases between. The CDR3 contains 19 residues. The CDR3 loop is CASSYGIGVSSSVSYEQYF. CDR3 DNA sequence: TGTGCCAGCAGTTACGGGATTGGGGTGTCGTCTAGCGTCTCCTACGAGCAGTACTTC.

In its sample, this clonotype was seen many times. The chain joins TRBV6-1 to TRBJ1-5; no definite D call. Trimming stripped 5 bases from V and 8 bases from J, with 16 bases between. The V gene's germline CDR1 is MNHNS and CDR2 SASEGT. CDR3 length: 14 amino acids. CDR3: CASSSARSQEPQHF. The DNA of the CDR3 is TGTGCCAGCAGTAGCGCCCGTAGCCAAGAGCCCCAGCATTTT.

V is TRBV19 and J is TRBJ2-7; D is ambiguous. The V gene lost 3 bases and the J gene lost 3 bases, with 12 bases spanning the gap. This CDR3 comprises 14 residues. The V gene's germline CDR1 is LNHDA and CDR2 SQIVND (reference sequence). This CDR3 is CASSIQSTHYEQYF. CDR3 coding DNA: TGTGCCAGTAGTATTCAATCGACCCACTACGAGCAGTACTTC.

V gene TRBV3-1 combines with J gene TRBJ2-1, with 10 bases fitting TRBD2. The CDR3 contains 16 residues. V was clipped by 0 bases and J by 7 bases; unmatched bases: 6. CDR1 and CDR2 from the germline V gene are LGHDT and YNNKEL (reference sequence). The CDR3 region is CASSQDTASGSNEQFF. Here the CDR3 DNA reads TGTGCCAGCAGCCAAGATACGGCTAGCGGGAGTAATGAGCAGTTCTTC.

With regard to this clonotype: Just one base apart from a much larger clone, this may be a read error. This chain links TRBV3-1 with TRBJ1-4, with D possibly TRBD1 on 6 matching bases. The germline V gene has CDR1 LGHDT and CDR2 YNNKEL (reference sequence). V lost 1 base, J lost 11 bases, and 14 bases lay in between. This CDR3 region has 14 residues. In nucleotides, the CDR3 is TGTGCCAGCAGCCAAGCGCCAGGGGACGCGAAACTGTTTTTT. The encoded protein is CASSQAPGDAKLFF. Full variable domain (missing parts from reference TRBV3-1 and TRBJ1-4): DTAVSQTPKYLVTQMGNDKSIKCEQNLGHDTMYWYKQDSKKFLKIMFSYNNKELIINETVPNRFSPKSPDKAHLNLHINSLELGDSAVYFCASSQAPGDAKLFFGSGTQLSVL.

The rearrangement links TRBV9 to TRBJ2-2, with D tentatively TRBD1 or TRBD2 (5 bases each). CDR3 length: 16 residues. V shed 0 bases and J shed 0 bases, with 9 bases lying between them. Germline CDR1 reads SGDLS; CDR2 reads YYNGEE. This chain's CDR3 is CASSVGGIANTGELFF. CDR3 nucleotides: TGTGCCAGCAGCGTAGGGGGGATTGCGAACACCGGGGAGCTGTTTTTT.

J is TRBJ1-3 and V is TRBV11-3, with D perhaps TRBD1 (5 bases). V was clipped by 5 bases and J by 0 bases, with 14 bases between them. Germline V gene lookup returns CDR1 SGHNT and CDR2 YENEEA. The CDR3 consists of 16 residues. In DNA form, the CDR3 reads TGTGCCAGCAGCCCGCCCGGGACGGACTCTGGAAACACCATATATTTT. Protein sequence: CASSPPGTDSGNTIYF.